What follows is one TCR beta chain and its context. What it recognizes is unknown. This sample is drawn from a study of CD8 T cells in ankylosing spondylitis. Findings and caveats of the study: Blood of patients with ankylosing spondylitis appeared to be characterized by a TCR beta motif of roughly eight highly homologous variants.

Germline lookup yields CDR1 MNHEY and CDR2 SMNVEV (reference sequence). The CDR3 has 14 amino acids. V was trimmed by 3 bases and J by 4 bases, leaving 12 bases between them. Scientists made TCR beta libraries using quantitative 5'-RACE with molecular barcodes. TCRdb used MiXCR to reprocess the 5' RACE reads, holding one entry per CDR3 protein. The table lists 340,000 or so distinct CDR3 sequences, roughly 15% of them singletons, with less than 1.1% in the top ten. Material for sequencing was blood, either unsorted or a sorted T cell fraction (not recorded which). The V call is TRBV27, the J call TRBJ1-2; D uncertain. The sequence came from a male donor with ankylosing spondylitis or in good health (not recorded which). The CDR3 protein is CASSFREPGYGYTF. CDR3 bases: TGTGCCAGCAGTTTCCGAGAGCCAGGCTATGGCTACACCTTC.